This T cell receptor (beta chain) came from a study of beta chain features in type 1 diabetes. This clone was seen only a few times. Antigen specificity is unknown. The V end lost 3 bases, the J end lost 6 bases, and 14 bases lay between the germline ends. CDR1 LNHDA and CDR2 SQIVND come from the germline V gene (reference sequence). There are 14 residues in the CDR3. Isolated RNA was reverse transcribed in full, so expressed TCRB transcripts were sequenced. Profiling relied on immunoSEQ multiplex PCR, and the TCRdb table lists in-frame clones only, not all of them. The repertoire holds nearly 350,000 clones, with roughly a tenth as singletons. Overall study findings and caveats: Significant though moderate, a shortening of TCRB CDR3s appeared in all four CD4+ subsets of Type 1 diabetes patients. Whether TCRB rearrangement is influenced by HLA type was left unresolved in this analysis.

Sequencing used central memory CD4+ T cells from blood. The rearrangement uses TRBV19 and TRBJ1-1; D call uncertain. This sequence was found in a man aged 25-45 years with type 1 diabetes. CDR3 region: CASSMERFKPEAFF. CDR3 in DNA: TGTGCCAGTAGTATGGAAAGATTTAAACCTGAAGCTTTCTTT. Together with reference TRBV19 and TRBJ1-1, the CDR3 gives the full variable domain: DGGITQSPKYLFRKEGQNVTLSCEQNLNHDAMYWYRQDPGQGLRLIYYSQIVNDFQKGDIAEGYSVSREKKESFPLTVTSAQKNPTAFYLCASSMERFKPEAFFGQGTRLTVV.